What follows are 22 T cell receptor beta chains derived from one specimen sequenced in a study. Generated by immunoSEQ multiplex PCR, the TCRdb table keeps only in-frame clones and is missing some. The data contain some 68,000 clones, over 85% of them singletons. The sample was PBMCs. These receptor sequences come from a man in his forties with rheumatoid arthritis.

This clone was recorded only once. The chain is built from TRBV30 and TRBJ1-1; 7 bases are a match to TRBD1. CDR1 GTSNPN and CDR2 SVGIG come from the germline V gene (reference sequence). V shed 4 bases, J shed 1 base, and the junction held 3 bases outside the gene matches. This CDR3 is 13 amino acids long. CDR3 in DNA: TGTGCCTGGAATTGGGACAGGAACACTGAAGCTTTCTTT. Protein product: CAWNWDRNTEAFF.

The V call is TRBV5-1, the J call TRBJ1-1; 7 bases agree with TRBD1. Germline V gene sequence: CDR1 SGHRS, CDR2 YFSETQ. The CDR3 has 15 amino acids. J lost 6 bases, V lost 4 bases, and 12 bases had no gene match. CDR3 nucleotides: TGCGCCAGCAGCGCAACCGACAGGGATGGGGCTGAAGCTTTCTTT. It is translated as CASSATDRDGAEAFF.

The J gene is TRBJ2-4, the V gene TRBV19; 8 nucleotides line up with TRBD1. Germline values: CDR1 LNHDA, CDR2 SQIVND (reference sequence). This CDR3 is built from 13 residues. V lost 6 bases to trimming and J lost 7 bases; unmatched junction nucleotides: 5. The CDR3 is CASSSDRVNIQYF. CDR3 nucleotides: TGTGCCAGTAGCTCGGACAGGGTTAACATTCAGTACTTC.

This clone showed up just a few times. Written as DNA, the CDR3 is TGTGCCAGCAGTTTAACAGCTTGGGACGCGGAGAGGGGGTCCCAGTACTTC. As protein: CASSLTAWDAERGSQYF. The V and J genes are TRBV27 and TRBJ2-5; D possibly corresponds to TRBD1 (6 bases). V lost 2 bases, J lost 9 bases, and 25 bases lay in between. The CDR3 is made up of 17 amino acids. Germline-derived CDR1 and CDR2 are MNHEY and SMNVEV (reference sequence).

V gene TRBV13 combines with J gene TRBJ2-7; D call uncertain. CDR1 is PRHDT, CDR2 FYEKMQ, per germline (reference sequence). The CDR3 runs to 13 residues. Trimming removed 7 bases at V and 0 bases at J, with 10 bases between. The CDR3 DNA reads as TGTGCCAGCAACCCCTCCGACTCCTACGAGCAGTACTTC. Encoded protein: CASNPSDSYEQYF.

The chain combines TRBV7-2 with TRBJ2-2; possibly TRBD2 for D (6 bases). Germline CDR1 is SGHTA and CDR2 is FQGNSA. The CDR3 consists of 18 residues. Trimming shortened V by 2 bases and J by 0 bases, and 16 bases separated the two germline ends. In DNA form, the CDR3 reads TGTGCCAGCAGCTTAAACTTGGGGGGAGCCTCGAACACCGGGGAGCTGTTTTTT. As protein: CASSLNLGGASNTGELFF.

The V gene is TRBV7-9, the J gene TRBJ1-1; D is perhaps TRBD1 (5 bases). CDR1 is SEHNR, CDR2 FQNEAQ, per germline (reference sequence). This CDR3 is built from 15 residues. Trimming stripped 4 bases from V and 0 bases from J, with 12 bases between. Here the CDR3 reads CASSYPGRMNTEAFF. As DNA, the CDR3 is TGTGCCAGCAGCTACCCGGGACGGATGAACACTGAAGCTTTCTTT.

The chain has TRBV11-2 and TRBJ1-2; D is undetermined. With 8 bases removed from V and 3 bases from J, the gap between germline ends came to 19 bases. CDR1 is SGHAT and CDR2 is FQNNGV in the germline V gene. The CDR3 has 15 amino acids. The CDR3: CASGGWNYGYYGYTF. Here the CDR3 DNA reads TGTGCCAGCGGAGGTTGGAACTACGGCTACTATGGCTACACCTTC.

The chain recombines TRBV2 with TRBJ2-1; 7 bases are shared with TRBD1. This CDR3 region has 14 residues. Germline CDR1 reads SNHLY; CDR2 reads FYNNEI. Trimming cost V 7 bases and J 2 bases; bases outside gene matches: 5. The CDR3 spells CASTRQGPYNEQFF. DNA of the CDR3: TGTGCCAGCACCCGACAGGGTCCCTACAATGAGCAGTTCTTC.

This clone was recorded only once. J is TRBJ1-1 and V is TRBV6-4, with TRBD1 as a possible D gene (5 bases). Deletions cut 4 bases from V and 11 bases from J, with 20 bases between. This CDR3 is built from 14 residues. CDR1 and CDR2 from the germline V gene are MRHNA and SNTAGT. CDR3 residues: CASSAGGASSYAFF. CDR3 coding DNA: TGTGCCAGCAGTGCGGGTGGGGCCAGCTCGTACGCTTTCTTT.

The chain is built from TRBV7-3 and TRBJ2-7; D gene ambiguous. Looked up from germline, CDR1 is SGHTA and CDR2 is FQGTGA. With 4 bases removed from V and 12 bases from J, the gap between germline ends came to 10 bases. CDR3 length equals 10 residues. The CDR3, as DNA: TGTGCCAGCAGCTCCACCTTAGGGTACTTC. It codes for CASSSTLGYF.

The CDR3 bases are TGTGCCTGGACCCCGGGACCCCAAAAAAAGCAGTACTTC. Its protein product is CAWTPGPQKKQYF. V and J are TRBV30 and TRBJ2-7; TRBD1 or TRBD2 may be the D gene (5 bases each). In germline, CDR1 is GTSNPN, CDR2 SVGIG (reference sequence). Trimming removed 4 bases from V and 8 bases from J, with 18 bases in between. This CDR3 spans 13 amino acids.

Remarks on this clone: One end of the junction does not line up with germline, which may come from a read error. The rearrangement uses TRBV6-5 and TRBJ1-4, with 7 positions matching TRBD1. Germline V CDR1 and CDR2: MNHEY, SVGAGI. The CDR3 length is 14 residues. The CDR3 loop reads CASRYLRQGEKLFF. The CDR3 DNA sequence: TGTGCCAGCAGGTACTTACGACAGGGAGAAAAACTGTTTTTT.

CDR3 in amino acids: CASSSTTAAGELFF. The CDR3 coding sequence is TGTGCCAGCAGCTCGACGACTGCGGCCGGGGAGCTGTTTTTT. The chain links TRBV7-3 to TRBJ2-2; D is uncertain. Per germline, CDR1 SGHTA and CDR2 FQGTGA. V lost 4 bases to trimming and J lost 6 bases, with 12 bases between them. The CDR3 has 14 amino acids.

The CDR3 nucleotides are TGTGCCAGCAGCCACAGGACAGACAATCAGCCCCAGCATTTT. Protein: CASSHRTDNQPQHF. This chain links TRBV3-1 (or the pseudogene TRBV3-2) with TRBJ1-5; tentatively, D is TRBD1 (6 bases). From germline, CDR1 is LGHDT and CDR2 YNNKEL (reference sequence). Trimming took off 3 bases at V and 3 bases at J, with 9 bases between the two ends. CDR3 length: 14 residues.

V and J are TRBV7-9 and TRBJ2-1, with 8 bases aligning to TRBD1. Unmatched junction bases numbered 7, after V lost 1 base and J lost 8 bases. The CDR3 totals 15 residues. The germline V gene has CDR1 SEHNR and CDR2 FQNEAQ (reference sequence). The CDR3 DNA follows: TGTGCCAGCAGCTTAGGGACAGGGCTAGTCGATGAGCAGTTCTTC. Translated, it gives CASSLGTGLVDEQFF. Supplemented by reference TRBV7-9 and TRBJ2-1, the full variable domain reads DTGVSQNPRHKITKRGQNVTFRCDPISEHNRLYWYRQTLGQGPEFLTYFQNEAQLEKSRLLSDRFSAERPKGSFSTLEIQRTEQGDSAMYLCASSLGTGLVDEQFFGPGTRLTVL.

V usage is TRBV7-2 and J usage is TRBJ2-3; TRBD1 might be the D (7 bases). The germline V and J ends were trimmed by 5 bases and 3 bases, with 15 bases remaining between them. Germline loops: CDR1 SGHTA, CDR2 FQGNSA. The CDR3 has 15 amino acids. Here the CDR3 reads CASSPQGGPTDTQYF. CDR3 DNA sequence: TGTGCCAGCAGCCCCCAGGGGGGCCCTACAGATACGCAGTATTTT.

The chain links TRBV6-2 or TRBV6-3 to TRBJ2-1; 7 bases align to TRBD2. V trimming: 2 bases; J trimming: 6 bases; junction bases outside the gene matches: 4. Germline-derived CDR1 and CDR2 are MNHEY and SVGEGT. The CDR3 covers 14 residues. The CDR3 region is CASSYGRGINEQFF. The CDR3 DNA follows: TGTGCCAGCAGTTACGGGCGGGGGATCAATGAGCAGTTCTTC.

The V and J genes are TRBV20-1 and TRBJ2-3; 9 bases fit TRBD1. V was pared by 3 bases and J by 4 bases, with 5 bases of the junction left unmatched. From germline, CDR1 is DFQATT and CDR2 SNEGSKA (reference sequence). This CDR3 is built from 14 residues. DNA for the CDR3: TGCAGTGCTAGTACGGACAGGGGACCAGATACGCAGTATTTT. Its protein is CSASTDRGPDTQYF.

V and J are TRBV3-1 (or the pseudogene TRBV3-2) and TRBJ2-5; D gene unclear. Deletions cut 1 base from V and 1 base from J, with 4 bases between. The CDR3 has 13 amino acids. Germline assignment: CDR1 LGHDT and CDR2 YNNKEL (reference sequence). The CDR3 here is CASSQVVQETQYF. CDR3 coding DNA: TGTGCCAGCAGCCAAGTGGTCCAAGAGACCCAGTACTTC.

The genes are TRBV28 and TRBJ1-4; the D is unclear. Germline CDR1 is MDHEN and CDR2 is SYDVKM. The CDR3 sequence is 16 residues long. V was pared by 5 bases and J by 1 base, with 14 bases between. The CDR3 sequence: CASSPGRVGTNEKLFF. The CDR3 coding sequence is TGTGCCAGCAGTCCCGGGCGGGTGGGAACTAATGAAAAACTGTTTTTT.

The rearrangement uses TRBV6-5 and TRBJ1-2; no clear D gene. The ends were cut back, 2 bases at V and 0 bases at J, with 4 bases in the middle. Germline V gene sequence: CDR1 MNHEY, CDR2 SVGAGI. This CDR3 comprises 13 residues. This CDR3 is CASSYGANYGYTF. CDR3 bases: TGTGCCAGCAGTTACGGAGCTAACTATGGCTACACCTTC.